This T cell receptor beta chain originates from a study of blood T cells in healthy people across ages. Findings and limits, study-wide: Fewer expanded clones and more diversity marked long-lived versus aged donors. Older age coincided with a roughly linear decline in TCR beta diversity per million T cells. It was held that the diversity estimates obtained from one million T cells were underestimates.

Extraction of total RNA produced a minimum of 5 micrograms from each sample. The count of this clonotype is one. The antigen remains undetermined. Then a second PCR, running about 7 to 11 cycles, was carried out with a sample-barcoded 5' primer and a J-beta primer mix. One entry per CDR3 protein, called by TCRdb with MiXCR from the 5' RACE reads. The sample consists of about 1,400,000 distinct CDR3 sequences, about 40% of them appearing once. Germline CDR1 reads SGHAT; CDR2 reads FQNNGV. The V end was cut by 1 base, the J end by 5 bases, with 8 bases between. The CDR3 loop spans 13 amino acids. This chain links TRBV11-2 with TRBJ1-2, with D possibly matching TRBD1 (6 bases). This TCR was recovered from a woman under 30 in good health. Sequenced input: blood. CDR3 in amino acids: CASSLAGQYGYTF. CDR3 sequence (DNA): TGTGCCAGCAGCTTAGCTGGACAGTATGGCTACACCTTC.